Here is one TCR beta chain with its context. There is no known antigen for this receptor. No clone much larger than this one lies a single base away; base qualities are absent. Its CDR3 holds 14 amino acids, cysteine through phenylalanine. Of all the DNA, just the CDR3 is kept, 42 bases in frame from base 1. For this chain, trimming is 5 bases at the V end and 6 bases at the J end, and the number of junction bases without a gene match is 8. The germline V gene (reference sequence) provides CDR1 MNHEY and CDR2 SMNVEV. Roughly 1.9 micrograms of genomic DNA were extracted from cryopreserved PBMCs for TCR beta library preparation. Longitudinal blood samples from CLL patients receiving ibrutinib monotherapy were subjected to high-throughput TCR beta sequencing. Patients were enrolled in a phase 2 open-label single-center ibrutinib monotherapy trial. This sample is part of a study of cytotoxic CD8 clonotypes in ibrutinib-treated CLL (dated by TCRdb to the early 2020s). About the full investigation: In this cohort, about 16 patients were treatment-naive and about a dozen were relapsed/refractory, while 17 to 18 had unmutated IGHV. Longitudinal samples were available for about 30% of the 86 trial participants. On average, each sample had hundreds of thousands of productive templates and roughly 95,000 productive rearrangements. Cryopreserved peripheral blood mononuclear cells were collected at three points: before therapy, at response, and at either sustained remission or disease progression. The response samples were drawn at a median of roughly twelve months into treatment, with a range of about 6 to 36 months. Responses were partial in approximately 24 patients and complete in 2; after median approximately 69 months follow-up, some 15 stayed in remission and around 12 progressed. Summary of the overall study and its limitations: Sampling times were not matched between sustained-remission and progressing patients, and lymph node repertoires were not studied. At ibrutinib response clonality went up, during sustained remission it held steady, and at progression it dropped back toward baseline. Baseline clonality exceeded that of age-matched healthy donors and correlated strongly with circulating CD8+ T-cell counts. Public clonotypes were rare and either contracted or stayed stable during treatment, and the rise in clonality at ibrutinib response reflected the expansion of private clonotypes.

The goal of deep resolution MiSeq sequencing was a depth between 1 in 1 million and 1 in 200,000 T cells, and coverage averaged 10x per clonotype. TCR beta libraries were generated with the immunoSEQ hsTCRB Kit. As for the authors' bioinformatics: ImmunoSEQ Data Assistant and ImmunoSEQ Analyzer were used for data analysis, and V, D and J genes were assigned according to IMGT definitions. Clonality was computed as one minus normalized Shannon entropy of productive rearrangement frequencies, ranging from 0 to 1. Public clonotype analysis was restricted to overrepresented clonotypes comprising at least 0.05% of each patient's repertoire. Around 13 age-matched healthy donor repertoires from immuneACCESS were used as controls for clonality. Sourced from immuneACCESS, this table was stored by TCRdb with only in-frame sequences that have V and J called. A share of the clones is absent; for the studies checked, an unresolved V gene accounts for under half, and the remainder has no known explanation. The DNA gave D and trimming, while V, J and clone size come from that table. This sample lists fewer than 7,500 clones; 65% to 80% were detected once. The ten largest clones represent 5% of the sample.

This TCR derives from a human donor with chronic lymphocytic leukemia. The sequencing used PBMCs, collected before ibrutinib treatment. The rearrangement joined TRBV27 to TRBJ1-1; 8 junctional bases match TRBD1. The CDR3 sequence is CASSPWTGTAEAFF. In nucleotides, the sequence is TGTGCCAGCAGTCCTTGGACAGGGACGGCTGAAGCTTTCTTT.